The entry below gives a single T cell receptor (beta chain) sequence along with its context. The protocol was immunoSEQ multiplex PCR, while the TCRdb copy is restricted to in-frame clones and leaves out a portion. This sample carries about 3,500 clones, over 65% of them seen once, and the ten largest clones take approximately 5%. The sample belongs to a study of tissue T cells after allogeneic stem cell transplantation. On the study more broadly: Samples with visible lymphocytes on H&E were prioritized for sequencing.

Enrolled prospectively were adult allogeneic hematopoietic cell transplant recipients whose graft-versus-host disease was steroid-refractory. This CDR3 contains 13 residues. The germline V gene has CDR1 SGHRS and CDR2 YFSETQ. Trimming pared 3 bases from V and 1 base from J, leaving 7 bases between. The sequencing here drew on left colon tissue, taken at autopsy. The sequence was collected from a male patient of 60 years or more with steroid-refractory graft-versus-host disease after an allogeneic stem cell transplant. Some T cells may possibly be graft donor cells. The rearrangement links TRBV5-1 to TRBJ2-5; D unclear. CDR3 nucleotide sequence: TGCGCCAGCAGCTCGGAGCCCCAAGAGACCCAGTACTTC. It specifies CASSSEPQETQYF. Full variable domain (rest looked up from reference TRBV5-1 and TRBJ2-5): KAGVTQTPRYLIKTRGQQVTLSCSPISGHRSVSWYQQTPGQGLQFLFEYFSETQRNKGNFPGRFSGRQFSNSRSEMNVSTLELGDSALYLCASSSEPQETQYFGPGTRLLVL.